This T cell receptor (beta chain) derives from a study of human T cells and chemical hapten exposure. About the research overall: Patch tests of 0.01% DPC on the upper back were read at 6 days. It was small differences in pooled library volume that mainly caused per-sample TCR yields to vary. Study observations and caveats: The number of TCRs above 1 in 1000 frequency did not change after DPC sensitization. Because they had alopecia, donors may respond immunologically unlike healthy people.

Time point reported: patch test 1, 2 weeks after DPC sensitization. Treatment noted: therapeutic diphenylcyclopropenone sensitization with weekly scalp DPC. This CDR3 region has 16 residues. Trimming removed 3 bases at V and 7 bases at J, with 17 bases between. CDR1 is SGHNT and CDR2 is YYREEE in the germline V gene (reference sequence). Points on this clonotype: Its antigen is still unknown.

TCRdb itself ran the RACE reads through MiXCR, one entry per CDR3 protein. The sample yields around 380,000 distinct CDR3 sequences, 4% to 5.5% seen once. This sample comprised whole blood, obtained in connection with sensitization to the hapten diphenylcyclopropenone (DPC). The chain carries TRBV5-4 and TRBJ1-6, with D perhaps TRBD1 (6 bases). The sequence was collected from a woman aged 45-65 years with alopecia areata. Some clones in this sample may be carry-over from other donors' samples. CDR3 DNA sequence: TGTGCCAGCAGCTCTTCCGGGACACGGTCCAATTCACCCCTCCACTTT. Translation: CASSSSGTRSNSPLHF.